This T cell receptor (beta chain) was observed in a study of blood T cell repertoires in COVID-19. Study details: Acute and convalescent COVID-19 samples came from the United States, Italy and Spain. PBMCs, B-cell-depleted T cells, or T cells provided the cDNA or gDNA that made up the material.

The table came from immunoSEQ multiplex PCR; TCRdb's copy has only in-frame clones and leaves some out. Counted here are 90,000 to 120,000 clones, about 80% occurring once; the ten biggest clones make up 2.5% to 3.5%. CDR3 size: 15 residues. V dropped 5 bases and J dropped 3; count of bases not matched to a gene: 7. Germline CDR1 SGHTA, CDR2 FQGNSA. This chain joins TRBV7-2 and TRBJ1-5; 7 bases map to TRBD1. Sequencing was done on a sample of peripheral blood. This sequence originates from a woman of 80 years or more with active or convalescent COVID-19. The CDR3 spells CASSIGQVSNQPQHF. As DNA, the CDR3 is TGTGCCAGCAGCATCGGACAGGTTTCCAATCAGCCCCAGCATTTT.